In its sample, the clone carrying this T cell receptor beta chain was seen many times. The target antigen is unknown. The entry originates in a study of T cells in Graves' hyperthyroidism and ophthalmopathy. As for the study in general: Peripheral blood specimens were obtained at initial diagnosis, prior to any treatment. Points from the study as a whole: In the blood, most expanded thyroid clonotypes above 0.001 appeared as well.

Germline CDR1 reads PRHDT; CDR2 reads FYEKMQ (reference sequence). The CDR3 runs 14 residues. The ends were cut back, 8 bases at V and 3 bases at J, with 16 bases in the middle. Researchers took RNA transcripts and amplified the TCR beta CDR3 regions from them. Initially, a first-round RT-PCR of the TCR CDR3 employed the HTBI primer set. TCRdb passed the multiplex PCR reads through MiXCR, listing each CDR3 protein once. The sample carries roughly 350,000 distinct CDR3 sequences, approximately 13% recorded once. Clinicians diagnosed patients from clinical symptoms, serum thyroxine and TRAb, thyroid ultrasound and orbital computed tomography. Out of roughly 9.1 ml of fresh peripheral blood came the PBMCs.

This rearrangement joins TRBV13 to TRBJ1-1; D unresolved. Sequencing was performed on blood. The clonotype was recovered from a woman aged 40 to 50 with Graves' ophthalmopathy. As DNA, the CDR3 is TGTGCCAGCTCCCGACTCCCCTTCGACACTGAAGCTTTCTTT. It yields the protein CASSRLPFDTEAFF.